The rows below give T cell receptor beta chains drawn from one sample of a study of blood T cell repertoires in COVID-19. Profiled with immunoSEQ multiplex PCR; TCRdb holds only in-frame clones, not every one. The sample holds 150,000 to 200,000 clones, about nine tenths seen once. Sample: peripheral blood. The receptors here all came from a woman aged 60 to 75 who had recovered from COVID-19. The CDR3 runs from the conserved cysteine through the conserved F or W. A D gene is named only where the DNA matches it firmly. A clone size is listed for some rows: how often the clone was seen (once, few, many), or a class if it is expanded.

.,TRBV5-4,.,TRBJ2-5,CASSLDRVWKTQYF,TGTGCCAGCAGCTTGGACAGGGTTTGGAAGACCCAGTACTTC
.,TRBV7-2,TRBD2,TRBJ2-5,CASSFDAGGEETQYF,TGTGCCAGCAGCTTCGACGCTGGGGGGGAAGAGACCCAGTACTTC
.,TRBV7-8,TRBD1,TRBJ1-5,CASSSGTGRNQPQHF,TGTGCCAGCAGCTCCGGGACAGGGCGCAATCAGCCCCAGCATTTT
.,TRBV27,TRBD1,TRBJ2-7,CASSLHRGPYEQYF,TGTGCCAGCAGTCTGCACAGGGGACCCTACGAGCAGTACTTC
.,TRBV5-1,TRBD2,TRBJ2-7,CASSGIAGGLSSYEQYF,TGCGCCAGCAGCGGAATAGCGGGGGGCTTGAGCTCCTACGAGCAGTACTTC
.,TRBV13,TRBD1,TRBJ1-2,CASSTWTGGGYGYTF,TGTGCCAGCAGCACCTGGACAGGGGGTGGGTATGGCTACACCTTC
.,TRBV28,TRBD1,TRBJ1-2,CASSLSLSRQGRGGYTF,TGTGCCAGCAGTTTATCGCTTTCGCGACAGGGAAGGGGAGGCTACACCTTC
.,TRBV4-2,.,TRBJ2-5,CASSQEVYPQETQYF,TGTGCCAGCAGCCAAGAAGTCTACCCTCAAGAGACCCAGTACTTC
.,TRBV28,.,TRBJ2-3,CASFEGGARLDTQYF,TGTGCCAGTTTCGAGGGCGGAGCCCGACTAGATACGCAGTATTTT
once,TRBV5-1,TRBD2,TRBJ2-7,CASSLGLAGAYEQYF,TGCGCCAGCAGTTTGGGACTAGCGGGGGCCTACGAGCAGTACTTC
.,TRBV12-5,TRBD1,TRBJ1-2,CASGGSRDRGSDGYTF,TGTGCTAGTGGGGGATCCCGGGACAGGGGATCGGATGGCTACACCTTC
.,TRBV11-1,TRBD1,TRBJ1-2,CASSSRTGSYGYTF,TGTGCCAGCAGCTCAAGGACAGGCTCCTATGGCTACACCTTC
.,TRBV2,TRBD2,TRBJ2-5,CASRSLAGVSQTQYF,TGTGCCAGCAGGAGCCTGGCGGGAGTGAGTCAGACCCAGTACTTC
.,TRBV19,.,TRBJ2-6,CASSPAGSGANVLTF,TGTGCCAGTAGTCCGGCGGGTTCTGGGGCCAACGTCCTGACTTTC
.,TRBV10-3,TRBD1,TRBJ1-2,CAIRPTGEGLYTF,TGTGCCATCAGGCCGACAGGGGAAGGTCTGTACACCTTC
.,TRBV5-1,TRBD1,TRBJ2-5,CASREDDRDQETQYF,TGCGCCAGCAGGGAAGATGACAGGGATCAAGAGACCCAGTACTTC
.,TRBV28,.,TRBJ1-2,CASSLSGGHGYTF,TGTGCCAGCAGTTTATCGGGGGGGCATGGCTACACCTTC
.,TRBV4-1,TRBD2,TRBJ2-3,CASSQPGGTSPSGTQYF,TGCGCCAGCAGCCAACCCGGAGGGACTAGCCCTAGCGGCACGCAGTATTTT
.,TRBV6-1,.,TRBJ2-3,CASSEGPATDTQYF,TGTGCCAGCAGTGAGGGGCCAGCTACAGATACGCAGTATTTT
.,TRBV4-2,TRBD2,TRBJ2-1,CASSQVAGGHSSYNEQFF,TGTGCCAGCAGCCAAGTAGCGGGGGGCCATAGCTCCTACAATGAGCAGTTCTTC
few,TRBV24-1,TRBD2,TRBJ2-3,CATSDLVQAGDSTDTQYF,TGTGCCACCAGTGATTTGGTACAAGCGGGGGATAGCACAGATACGCAGTATTTT
.,TRBV11-3,.,TRBJ1-1,CASSPGVKANTEAFF,TGTGCCAGCAGCCCGGGGGTCAAGGCGAACACTGAAGCTTTCTTT
.,TRBV14,TRBD2,TRBJ2-5,CASSQQGLPIPQETQYF,TGTGCCAGCAGCCAACAGGGACTACCAATCCCTCAAGAGACCCAGTACTTC
.,TRBV5-1,.,TRBJ1-5,CASSLEGGQPQHF,TGCGCCAGCAGCTTGGAAGGCGGTCAGCCCCAGCATTTT
.,TRBV5-1,.,TRBJ1-1,CASSSGAANTEAFF,TGCGCCAGCAGCTCAGGGGCGGCGAACACTGAAGCTTTCTTT